A single sample is the source of the 17 T cell receptor beta chains below, sequenced in a study of early stage breast cancer tumors. Only in-frame clones appear in the TCRdb table, and some are missing; sequencing was by immunoSEQ multiplex PCR. The sample lists tens of thousands of clones, roughly 50% seen once, with around 8% in the top ten. Material for sequencing was breast tumor tissue. These receptors originate from a person aged 45 to 59 with breast cancer.

This clone was detected a few times. The genes are TRBV5-4 and TRBJ1-1; 8 bases match TRBD1. The trim removed 4 bases at V and 3 bases at J, leaving 8 bases unmatched. This CDR3 comprises 15 residues. CDR1 and CDR2 from the germline V gene are SGHNT and YYREEE (reference sequence). In DNA form, the CDR3 reads TGTGCCAGCAGCCTCCCGGGACAGGCATACACTGAAGCTTTCTTT. The encoded protein is CASSLPGQAYTEAFF.

The V and J genes are TRBV2 and TRBJ2-4; 12 bases map to TRBD1. The J segment lost 1 base and the V segment lost 5 bases, leaving 9 bases of the junction unmatched. This CDR3 is 18 amino acids long. Germline V CDR1 and CDR2: SNHLY, FYNNEI. This chain's CDR3 is CASSTGQGARGAKNIQYF. The CDR3 DNA reads TGTGCCAGCAGTACGGGACAGGGGGCGAGGGGGGCCAAAAACATTCAGTACTTC.

This chain uses TRBV19 with TRBJ1-4; 7 bases fit TRBD1. The germline CDR1 and CDR2 sequences are LNHDA and SQIVND (reference sequence). Germline trimming cut 3 bases from V and 10 bases from J; bases unmatched to any gene: 8. The CDR3 extends over 14 amino acids. The CDR3 bases are TGTGCCAGTAGTATGGCCAGGGGGGGGAGAAAACTGTTTTTT. It translates to CASSMARGGRKLFF. Combining the CDR3 with reference TRBV19 and TRBJ1-4 gives the whole variable domain DGGITQSPKYLFRKEGQNVTLSCEQNLNHDAMYWYRQDPGQGLRLIYYSQIVNDFQKGDIAEGYSVSREKKESFPLTVTSAQKNPTAFYLCASSMARGGRKLFFGSGTQLSVL.

This chain uses TRBV7-3 with TRBJ2-5; 11 bases align to TRBD2. The CDR3 runs to 13 residues. Germline V gene data show CDR1 as SGHTA and CDR2 as FQGTGA. Trimming took 4 bases from V and 5 from J; bases not matched to a gene: 0. The CDR3 spells CASSWTSGETQYF. The CDR3 nucleotides are TGTGCCAGCAGCTGGACTAGCGGGGAGACCCAGTACTTC.

The chain has TRBV4-3 and TRBJ2-7; tentative D call: TRBD2 (5 bases). This CDR3 comprises 13 residues. Germline CDR1 reads LGHNA; CDR2 reads YSLEER. V shed 2 bases and J shed 3 bases, with 8 bases lying between them. CDR3 nucleotide sequence: TGCGCCAGCAGCCAAAAAGAGGGCTACGAGCAGTACTTC. It translates to CASSQKEGYEQYF.

V and J are TRBV7-3 and TRBJ2-3, with D hard to call. The V end lost 2 bases, the J end lost 6 bases, and 15 bases lay between the germline ends. Germline V gene lookup returns CDR1 SGHTA and CDR2 FQGTGA. The CDR3 is 15 residues long. CDR3 nucleotide sequence: TGTGCCAGCAGCTTAGCGTTGGCACTACTGGATACGCAGTATTTT. The encoded protein is CASSLALALLDTQYF. The variable domain in full, with the rest retrieved from reference TRBV7-3 and TRBJ2-3, is GAGVSQTPSNKVTEKGKYVELRCDPISGHTALYWYRQSLGQGPEFLIYFQGTGAADDSGLPNDRFFAVRPEGSVSTLKIQRTERGDSAVYLCASSLALALLDTQYFGPGTRLTVL.

V usage is TRBV5-4 and J usage is TRBJ1-2, with 7 bases matching TRBD1. There are 16 residues in the CDR3. The germline V gene has CDR1 SGHNT and CDR2 YYREEE (reference sequence). V lost 0 bases, J lost 5 bases, and 10 bases stayed unmatched. DNA for the CDR3: TGTGCCAGCAGCTTGGGAGGGACAGTGGTTGGGTATGGCTACACCTTC. Translating gives CASSLGGTVVGYGYTF.

The chain combines TRBV2 with TRBJ2-7; 13 bases line up with TRBD2. Per the germline V gene, CDR1 is SNHLY and CDR2 is FYNNEI. CDR3 length: 18 residues. Trimming took 5 bases from V and 4 from J; bases not matched to a gene: 14. The CDR3 DNA reads TGTGCCAGCAGTCCCGGACAGGGAAGACTAGCGGGAGGTTACGAGCAGTACTTC. Encoded protein: CASSPGQGRLAGGYEQYF.

The chain carries TRBV10-1 and TRBJ2-1; D uncertain. V shed 3 bases and J shed 0 bases, with 12 bases lying between them. CDR1 is WNHNN, CDR2 SYGVQD, per germline (reference sequence). This CDR3 is 16 amino acids long. The CDR3 nucleotides are TGCGCCAGCAGTGATCAGCGCGAAAGCTCCTACAATGAGCAGTTCTTC. Translation: CASSDQRESSYNEQFF.

This chain joins TRBV19 and TRBJ2-7; 11 bases fit TRBD2. Trimming removed 4 bases from V and 6 bases from J; junction bases left unmatched: 8. The CDR3 spans 15 residues. Germline assignment: CDR1 LNHDA and CDR2 SQIVND (reference sequence). CDR3 nucleotides: TGTGCCAGTAGTACAGCTCTAGCGGGAGGAGGCGAGCAGTACTTC. The encoded protein is CASSTALAGGGEQYF.

Details on this clone: Other DNA sequences in the same sample also yield this CDR3. This chain joins TRBV29-1 and TRBJ1-1, with 8 bases that match TRBD1. After removal of 5 bases from V and 5 bases from J, the junction contained 7 bases not matched to a gene. The CDR3 loop spans 13 amino acids. Germline lookup yields CDR1 SQVTM and CDR2 ANQGSEA. The CDR3 sequence: CSVTDRVGTEAFF. The CDR3 DNA follows: TGCAGCGTTACGGACAGGGTCGGAACTGAAGCTTTCTTT.

In regard to this clone: The same CDR3 arises from other DNA sequences in this sample as well. V and J are TRBV19 and TRBJ2-7; 11 nucleotides match TRBD1. J was trimmed by 3 bases and V by 4 bases; bases with no gene match: 2. CDR3 length: 14 residues. CDR1 is LNHDA, CDR2 SQIVND, per germline (reference sequence). CDR3 nucleotides: TGTGCCAGTAGTAGCGGGACAGGGGGCTACGAGCAGTACTTC. It yields the protein CASSSGTGGYEQYF.

V usage is TRBV4-2 and J usage is TRBJ2-1; TRBD1 aligns across 8 bases. Germline CDR1 reads LGHNA; CDR2 reads YNFKEQ. V shed 5 bases, J shed 4 bases, and the junction held 13 bases outside the gene matches. The CDR3 is made up of 17 amino acids. CDR3 coding DNA: TGTGCCAGCAGCTCAAGGTCTGGGACAGGACTTTACAATGAGCAGTTCTTC. It yields the protein CASSSRSGTGLYNEQFF.

The chain employs TRBV1 and TRBJ2-3; the table's D call TRBD2 went unverified against the DNA. TRBV1 corresponds to a pseudogene. This CDR3 has 19 amino acids. The CDR3 sequence is CTSSQDWAGASGGADTQYF. CDR3 in DNA: TGCACCAGCAGCCAAGATTGGGCCGGCGCGAGCGGGGGGGCAGATACGCAGTATTTT.

The rearrangement uses TRBV7-2 and TRBJ1-2; D perhaps matches TRBD1 (6 bases). V was clipped by 4 bases and J by 4 bases, with 25 bases between them. Germline lookup yields CDR1 SGHTA and CDR2 FQGNSA. This CDR3 contains 18 residues. The CDR3: CASSSYKSGPGAFYGYTF. CDR3 bases: TGTGCCAGCAGCTCTTATAAGTCGGGGCCAGGGGCCTTCTATGGCTACACCTTC.

The gene calls are TRBV18 and TRBJ2-5; the D is unclear. The germline V and J ends were trimmed by 3 bases and 5 bases, with 7 bases remaining between them. This CDR3 has 12 amino acids. The V gene's germline CDR1 is KGHSH and CDR2 LQKENI. CDR3 in amino acids: CASSPERETQYF. As DNA, the CDR3 is TGTGCCAGCTCACCGGAAAGGGAGACCCAGTACTTC. Full variable domain (rest looked up from reference TRBV18 and TRBJ2-5): NAGVMQNPRHLVRRRGQEARLRCSPMKGHSHVYWYRQLPEEGLKFMVYLQKENIIDESGMPKERFSAEFPKEGPSILRIQQVVRGDSAAYFCASSPERETQYFGPGTRLLVL.

This chain links TRBV5-1 with TRBJ1-2; D call uncertain. The CDR3 extends over 13 amino acids. Trimming stripped 5 bases from V and 6 bases from J, with 14 bases between. In germline, CDR1 is SGHRS, CDR2 YFSETQ. This CDR3 is CASRPTASDGYTF. The CDR3 DNA reads as TGCGCCAGCAGGCCAACAGCGTCGGATGGCTACACCTTC.